This entry features one T cell receptor (beta chain) sequence. This sample includes further DNA sequences coding for the same CDR3. The sample originates from a study of blood T cell repertoires in COVID-19. Across the study: Both acute and convalescent COVID-19 samples were obtained from the United States, Italy and Spain.

Method: immunoSEQ multiplex PCR; TCRdb's copy keeps in-frame clones and lacks some. Of over 150,000 clones in the sample, roughly 80% were seen once. The TCR comes from an elderly woman with COVID-19, enrolled during active disease. The sample consisted of peripheral blood.

The CDR3 here is CASSWEQGTDTQYF. Written as DNA, the CDR3 is TGTGCCAGCAGCTGGGAACAGGGTACAGATACGCAGTATTTT. The chain joins TRBV5-6 to TRBJ2-3, with a weak D call TRBD1 (6 bases). Germline V gives CDR1 SGHDT, CDR2 YYEEEE. This CDR3 has 14 amino acids. The V gene lost 3 bases and the J gene lost 3 bases, with 11 bases spanning the gap.